This is a list of T cell receptor beta chains from one sample in a study of blood T cell repertoires in COVID-19. Sequencing was performed with immunoSEQ multiplex PCR; in TCRdb, only in-frame clones are kept and a portion is missing. The sample holds a few hundred thousand clones, about 90% seen once. Sequencing used PBMCs or T cells enriched from blood (not recorded which). The receptors stem from a woman in her 30s who had recovered from COVID-19. CDR3s include the opening cysteine and the closing phenylalanine or tryptophan. The D gene is left open where the match is weak. The size field is filled for only some rows; it gives once, few, many or a size class.

V gene	clone size	J gene	D gene	CDR3 DNA	CDR3 protein
TRBV14	.	TRBJ2-2	.	TGTGCCAGCAGCCAGGGTAGCGCCGGGGAGCTGTTTTTT	CASSQGSAGELFF
TRBV11-2	.	TRBJ2-7	TRBD1	TGTGCCAGCAGACTGCCGGGACAGGGTTATTACGAGCAGTACTTC	CASRLPGQGYYEQYF
TRBV27	.	TRBJ1-5	.	TGTGCCAGCAGTTTATCGGTGTTGCGGCCCCAGCATTTT	CASSLSVLRPQHF
TRBV9	.	TRBJ1-2	TRBD1	TGTGCCAGCAGCGCCGACAGGGCCCACTATGGCTACACCTTC	CASSADRAHYGYTF
TRBV21-1	.	TRBJ2-2	.	TGTGCCAGCAGCAAAGCGGGCAGGGAAGAGGGGGTCACCGGGGAGCTGTTTTTT	CASSKAGREEGVTGELFF
TRBV18	.	TRBJ1-1	TRBD1	TGTGCCAGCTCACCCAGGACAGGGAGGTGGGACACTGAAGCTTTCTTT	CASSPRTGRWDTEAFF
TRBV7-9	.	TRBJ2-2	TRBD1	TGTGCCAGCAGCCAACGCCAGGGGGGAATGACAGGGGCCACCGGGGAGCTGTTTTTT	CASSQRQGGMTGATGELFF
TRBV6-5	once	TRBJ2-7	.	TGTGCCAGCAGTCAACTAAGGGGGGAGCAGTACTTC	CASSQLRGEQYF
TRBV6-5	few	TRBJ1-1	.	TGTGCCAGCAGTTCGCAGGGTCTTAACACTGAAGCTTTCTTT	CASSSQGLNTEAFF
TRBV18	.	TRBJ2-7	.	TGTGCCAGCTCACCAGGGCGGGAAATGACCTACGAGCAGTACTTC	CASSPGREMTYEQYF
TRBV5-5	.	TRBJ1-2	.	TGTGCCACCAGGCGGAAGGACTATGGCTACACCTTC	CATRRKDYGYTF
TRBV18	.	TRBJ2-7	.	TGTGCCAGCTCACCAATGCCAGGCCTAGCAATCGAGCAGTACTTC	CASSPMPGLAIEQYF
TRBV19	.	TRBJ1-1	.	TGTGCCAGTAGTTTTCAAAGGGGGGGCGGTGAAGCTTTCTTT	CASSFQRGGGEAFF
TRBV6-6	.	TRBJ1-1	.	TGTGCCAGCAGATTAACCGGTACTGAAGCTTTCTTT	CASRLTGTEAFF
TRBV6-5	.	TRBJ2-2	TRBD2	TGTGCCAGCAGTTACGCGGGAGGGCCCGGGGCCGGGGAGCTGTTTTTT	CASSYAGGPGAGELFF
TRBV6-5	.	TRBJ1-1	.	TGTGCCAGCGAGGTCCGGGGAGGGAACACTGAAGCTTTCTTT	CASEVRGGNTEAFF
TRBV13	.	TRBJ2-4	.	TGTGCCAGCAGCTTAGGCAGACTAGCCAAAAACATTCAGTACTTC	CASSLGRLAKNIQYF
TRBV2	.	TRBJ2-2	.	TGTGCCAGCAGTGGATTAAAAGACAGGAACGGGGAGCTGTTTTTT	CASSGLKDRNGELFF
TRBV11-2	once	TRBJ1-2	.	TGTGCCAGCACCCCACTGACATATGGCTACACCTTC	CASTPLTYGYTF
TRBV7-2	.	TRBJ2-5	TRBD2	TGTGCCAGCAGCAACCCCTGGACTAGCGTAGAGACCCAGTACTTC	CASSNPWTSVETQYF
TRBV21-1	.	TRBJ1-1	.	TGTGCCAGCAGCAAAGTCGACCGCCTGCTAGACCGCACTGAAGCTTTCTTT	CASSKVDRLLDRTEAFF
TRBV19	.	TRBJ2-3	TRBD1	TGTGCCAGTAATAGGGGCCTGGGGACAGGGCCAGATACGCAGTATTTT	CASNRGLGTGPDTQYF
TRBV5-6	.	TRBJ1-4	.	TGTGCCAGCTCCCGGGGGTTTACTAATGAAAAACTGTTTTTT	CASSRGFTNEKLFF
TRBV6-6	.	TRBJ2-2	TRBD2	TGTGCCAGCCGAGAGACTAGCGGGAGCCCCGGGGAGCTGTTTTTT	CASRETSGSPGELFF
TRBV28	.	TRBJ1-1	.	TGTGCCAGCAGTTTATGGCTGCGAGGCGACCGCATGAACACTGAAGCTTTCTTT	CASSLWLRGDRMNTEAFF
TRBV18	.	TRBJ1-6	.	TGTGCCACCCGCATGACCGAGGATGGGTCACCCCTCCACTTT	CATRMTEDGSPLHF
TRBV10-3	.	TRBJ2-1	.	TGTGCCATCAGGGGGGGACAGACTCAGTTCTTC	CAIRGGQTQFF
TRBV6-5	.	TRBJ2-3	.	TGTGCCAGCAGTTACGGGACACCAGATACGCAGTATTTT	CASSYGTPDTQYF
TRBV4-1	.	TRBJ2-7	.	TGCGCCAGCAGCGCGGAGAGCTCCTACGAGCAGTACTTC	CASSAESSYEQYF
TRBV19	.	TRBJ2-6	TRBD1	TGTGCCAGTAGCTTGGACAGGGGAGCGTCTGGGGCCAACGTCCTGACTTTC	CASSLDRGASGANVLTF
TRBV6-5	.	TRBJ1-4	.	TGTGCCAGCAGTTACGGGGAACAGGGAGTTAATGAAAAACTGTTTTTT	CASSYGEQGVNEKLFF
TRBV7-9	.	TRBJ1-5	.	TGTGCCAGCAGCTTGGGGAGTCAGCCCCAGCATTTT	CASSLGSQPQHF
TRBV7-9	.	TRBJ2-5	.	TGTGCCAGCAGCTCCTCAGGGGTCTCGGGCAACTTC	CASSSSGVSGNF
TRBV27	.	TRBJ2-7	.	TGTGCCAGCAGTTTAGGGCTAGCGCCCGCCTACGAGCAGTACTTC	CASSLGLAPAYEQYF
TRBV7-2	.	TRBJ2-1	TRBD2	TGTGCCAGCAGCTGGACTAGCGGGCCCGATAATGAGCAGTTCTTC	CASSWTSGPDNEQFF
TRBV7-2	.	TRBJ2-1	TRBD2	TGTGCCAGCAGCCCCTATGCTAGCGGGAGTTTCAATGAGCAGTTCTTC	CASSPYASGSFNEQFF
TRBV30	.	TRBJ2-1	TRBD2	TGTGCCTGGAGTTTAGCGGGAGGAAATGAGCAGTTCTTC	CAWSLAGGNEQFF
TRBV19	.	TRBJ1-4	.	TGTGCCAGTACCACATCTGGAAAACTGTTTTTT	CASTTSGKLFF
TRBV10-1	few	TRBJ1-3	.	TGCGCCAGCAGTGAGTCCCCCACAGGTCCTGGAAACACCATATATTTT	CASSESPTGPGNTIYF
TRBV7-3	.	TRBJ2-2	TRBD2	TGTGCCAGCAGCTTAAAGCCAGCGGGGATAAGTACGAACACCGGGGAGCTGTTTTTT	CASSLKPAGISTNTGELFF
TRBV9	.	TRBJ2-1	TRBD2	TGTGCCAGCAGCGCTAGGACTAGCGGTTACAATGAGCAGTTCTTC	CASSARTSGYNEQFF
TRBV21-1	.	TRBJ1-1	.	TGTGCCAGCCCCTGTATCTCTGAAGCTTTCTTT	CASPCISEAFF
TRBV5-4	once	TRBJ2-5	.	TGTGCCAGCAGCTTGTTTTCGAGCAGGGGAAGGAACCAGTACTTC	CASSLFSSRGRNQYF
TRBV7-9	.	TRBJ1-1	.	TGTGCCAGCAGCCTACAAACCGACAGTACTGAAGCTTTCTTT	CASSLQTDSTEAFF
TRBV19	.	TRBJ1-2	.	TGTGCCAGTAACGGTGTTAGCTATGGCTACACCTTC	CASNGVSYGYTF
TRBV11-2	.	TRBJ2-7	TRBD1	TGTGCCAGCAGCTCGGTCAGGGGGCCCAGCTACGAGCAGTACTTC	CASSSVRGPSYEQYF
TRBV6-2/TRBV6-3	.	TRBJ2-7	.	TGTGCCAGCAGTTACTTCGAAGCCGGGATGGCGGGAGAGCAGTACTTC	CASSYFEAGMAGEQYF
TRBV6-5	.	TRBJ1-5	TRBD1	TGTGCCAGCAGTTCTCGGGGACAGGGGTTTGAGCCCCAGCATTTT	CASSSRGQGFEPQHF
TRBV5-3	.	TRBJ2-4	TRBD1	TGTGCCAGAAACCCGACAGGGGACTTGATTACCAAAAACATTCAGTACTTC	CARNPTGDLITKNIQYF
TRBV14	.	TRBJ1-2	.	TGTGCCAGCAGTCACGGCTATGGCTACACCTTC	CASSHGYGYTF
TRBV30	.	TRBJ2-7	TRBD1	TGTGCCTGGAGCCCACTCGGACAGGGGGCATACTACGAGCAGTACTTC	CAWSPLGQGAYYEQYF
TRBV19	.	TRBJ2-2	TRBD2	TGTGCCAGTAGTATTACCGGGAGGTCGGGGGAGCTGTTTTTT	CASSITGRSGELFF
TRBV4-2	.	TRBJ2-2	TRBD2	TGTGCCAGCAGCCAGGGGATAGCGGGAGACACCGGGGAGCTGTTTTTT	CASSQGIAGDTGELFF
TRBV9	.	TRBJ1-1	.	TGTGCCAGCAGCCCCAGGCGGGGACCAATGAACACTGAAGCTTTCTTT	CASSPRRGPMNTEAFF
TRBV2	once	TRBJ2-3	.	TGTGCCAGCAGTGTAGGACAGAGCACAGATACGCAGTATTTT	CASSVGQSTDTQYF
TRBV4-3	.	TRBJ1-2	TRBD1	TGCGCCAGCAGCCAAGTACCGGGACAGGGTACCCATGGCTACACCTTC	CASSQVPGQGTHGYTF
TRBV5-8	many	TRBJ1-5	TRBD1	TGTGCCAGCAGCTTGGATCAGGTCAGGGACAGGCTAGGTGGCAATCAGCCCCAGCATTTT	CASSLDQVRDRLGGNQPQHF